The next 8 T cell receptor beta chains were all read from a single sample in a study of cytomegalovirus exposure and HLA in healthy donors. Assay: immunoSEQ multiplex PCR; the TCRdb copy retains only in-frame clones and omits some. The table has roughly 200,000 clones, 80% to 85% seen once; the top ten hold around 1.2%. Sequencing was performed on PBMCs. The receptors stem from a woman in her twenties or thirties in good health and CMV-seronegative.

This clone was seen more than once but under ten times. V is TRBV28 and J is TRBJ1-6; D is unresolved. The length of the CDR3 is 17 residues. Germline-derived CDR1 and CDR2 are MDHEN and SYDVKM. The V and J ends lost 3 bases and 2 bases respectively, with 14 bases between them. CDR3: CASSFDPQSTYNSPLHF. The CDR3 DNA sequence: TGTGCCAGCAGTTTCGATCCCCAAAGCACCTATAATTCACCCCTCCACTTT.

This clone was found once. The chain carries TRBV5-1 and TRBJ2-1, with 8 nucleotides matching TRBD2. Germline CDR1 and CDR2: SGHRS and YFSETQ. The CDR3 extends over 14 amino acids. J was trimmed by 6 bases and V by 1 base; bases with no gene match: 3. CDR3 sequence reads: CASSLTAGGNEQFF. CDR3 coding DNA: TGCGCCAGCAGCTTGACGGCGGGGGGCAATGAGCAGTTCTTC.

The CDR3 coding sequence is TGCGCCAGCAGCTTGGGAGCGGGAGGAGTAAATGAGCAGTTCTTC. Its translation: CASSLGAGGVNEQFF. The chain couples TRBV5-1 to TRBJ2-1; 9 bases map to TRBD2. Unmatched junction bases numbered 5, after V lost 0 bases and J lost 7 bases. The CDR3 is made up of 15 amino acids. The V gene's germline CDR1 is SGHRS and CDR2 YFSETQ. The entire variable domain, with the rest obtained from reference TRBV5-1 and TRBJ2-1, is as follows: KAGVTQTPRYLIKTRGQQVTLSCSPISGHRSVSWYQQTPGQGLQFLFEYFSETQRNKGNFPGRFSGRQFSNSRSEMNVSTLELGDSALYLCASSLGAGGVNEQFFGPGTRLTVL.

CDR3 sequence (DNA): TGTGCCAGCAGTTTTCTAGCGGGGGCGGCCAACGAGCAGTACTTC. It is translated as CASSFLAGAANEQYF. The genes are TRBV6-6 and TRBJ2-7; 10 bases are a match to TRBD2. Looked up from germline, CDR1 is MNHNY and CDR2 is SVGAGI (reference sequence). The V segment lost 4 bases and the J segment 5 bases; nucleotides outside the gene matches: 8. The CDR3 length is 15 residues.

The V call is TRBV6-5, the J call TRBJ2-2; maybe TRBD1 (8 bases). This CDR3 comprises 14 residues. Germline V lookup: CDR1 MNHEY, CDR2 SVGAGI. Between the trimmed V and J ends, which lost 10 bases and 1 base, there was a span of 13 bases. The CDR3 nucleotides read TGTGCCACCAACAGGGGGGGGAACACCGGGGAGCTGTTTTTT. Protein: CATNRGGNTGELFF.

This chain links TRBV25-1 with TRBJ1-1; 9 bases are a match to TRBD1. Germline-derived CDR1 and CDR2 are MGHDK and SYGVNS. The CDR3 covers 15 residues. J lost 0 bases, V lost 3 bases, and 2 bases had no gene match. The CDR3 loop reads CASSEDRGMNTEAFF. The CDR3 bases are TGTGCCAGCAGTGAGGACAGGGGTATGAACACTGAAGCTTTCTTT. Combining the CDR3 with reference TRBV25-1 and TRBJ1-1 gives the whole variable domain EADIYQTPRYLVIGTGKKITLECSQTMGHDKMYWYQQDPGMELHLIHYSYGVNSTEKGDLSSESTVSRIRTEHFPLTLESARPSHTSQYLCASSEDRGMNTEAFFGQGTRLTVV.

V and J are TRBV19 and TRBJ2-7; weak D call: TRBD1 (7 bases). From germline, CDR1 is LNHDA and CDR2 SQIVND (reference sequence). The length of the CDR3 is 16 residues. V was pared by 5 bases and J by 2 bases, with 19 bases between. CDR3: CASSGARGTATYEQYF. The CDR3 nucleotides read TGTGCCAGTAGTGGGGCCCGCGGGACAGCCACCTACGAGCAGTACTTC.

The DNA of the CDR3 is TGTGCCAGCAGCTTGCCTTTCTACGAGCAGTACTTC. Translated: CASSLPFYEQYF. The V call is TRBV5-6, the J call TRBJ2-7; D not resolved. The germline V gene has CDR1 SGHDT and CDR2 YYEEEE. V lost 1 base to trimming and J lost 3 bases, with 5 bases between them. There are 12 residues in the CDR3.